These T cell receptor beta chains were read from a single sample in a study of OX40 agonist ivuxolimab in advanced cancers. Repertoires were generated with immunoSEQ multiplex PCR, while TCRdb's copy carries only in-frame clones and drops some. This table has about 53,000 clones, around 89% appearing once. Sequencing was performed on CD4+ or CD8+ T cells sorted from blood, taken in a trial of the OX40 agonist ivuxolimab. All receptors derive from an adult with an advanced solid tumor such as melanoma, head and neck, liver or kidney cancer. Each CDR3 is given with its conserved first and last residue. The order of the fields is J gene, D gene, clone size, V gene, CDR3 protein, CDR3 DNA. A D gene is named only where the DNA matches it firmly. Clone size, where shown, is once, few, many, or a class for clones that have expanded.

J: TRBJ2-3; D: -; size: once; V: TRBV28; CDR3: CASSSRGAGTDTQYF; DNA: TGTGCCAGCAGCTCTCGGGGGGCAGGCACAGATACGCAGTATTTT
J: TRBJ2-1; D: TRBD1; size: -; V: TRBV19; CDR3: CASRITGGWFF; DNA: TGTGCCAGTAGGATTACAGGGGGATGGTTCTTC
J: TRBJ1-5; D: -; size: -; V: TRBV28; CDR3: CASSLGGGPSNQPQHF; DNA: TGTGCCAGCAGTTTGGGAGGGGGACCTAGCAATCAGCCCCAGCATTTT
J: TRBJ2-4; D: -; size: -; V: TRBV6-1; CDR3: CASSEVGDTTEGIQYF; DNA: TGTGCCAGCAGTGAAGTGGGGGACACCACGGAAGGCATTCAGTACTTC
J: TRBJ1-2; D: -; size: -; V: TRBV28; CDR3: CAIKDGYGYTF; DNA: TGTGCCATCAAGGACGGCTATGGCTACACCTTC
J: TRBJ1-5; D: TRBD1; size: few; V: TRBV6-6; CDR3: CASRSTGTSNQPQHF; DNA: TGTGCCAGCAGGTCGACAGGGACTAGCAATCAGCCCCAGCATTTT
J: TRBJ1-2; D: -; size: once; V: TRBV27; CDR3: CASSLPGRTDFIITGYTF; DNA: TGTGCCAGCAGTCTCCCCGGTAGGACAGACTTTATAATTACGGGCTACACCTTC
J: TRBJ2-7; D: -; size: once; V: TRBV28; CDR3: CASSLPQRSEQYF; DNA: TGTGCCAGCAGTTTACCCCAGCGAAGTGAGCAGTACTTC
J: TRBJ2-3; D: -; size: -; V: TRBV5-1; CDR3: CATRELGDRSDTQYF; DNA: TGCGCCACTCGGGAACTGGGTGACAGGTCAGATACGCAGTATTTT
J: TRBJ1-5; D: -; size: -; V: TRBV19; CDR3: CASSIGAGDYQPQHF; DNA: TGTGCCAGTAGTATAGGGGCAGGGGATTACCAGCCCCAGCATTTT
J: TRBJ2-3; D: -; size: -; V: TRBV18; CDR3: CASSLRTWGTDTQYF; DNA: TGTGCCAGCTCACTACGGACCTGGGGCACAGATACGCAGTATTTT
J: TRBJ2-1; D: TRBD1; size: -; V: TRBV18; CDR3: CASSRDRGTYNEQFF; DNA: TGTGCCAGCTCACGGGACAGAGGGACGTACAATGAGCAGTTCTTC
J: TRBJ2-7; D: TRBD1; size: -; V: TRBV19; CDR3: CASKRTGESYEQYF; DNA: TGTGCCAGTAAAAGGACAGGGGAATCCTACGAGCAGTACTTC
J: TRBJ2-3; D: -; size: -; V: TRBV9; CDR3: CASSKRDGADTQYF; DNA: TGTGCCAGCAGCAAGAGGGATGGTGCAGATACGCAGTATTTT
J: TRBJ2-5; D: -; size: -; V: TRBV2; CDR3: CASSDVIETQYF; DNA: TGTGCCAGCAGTGATGTTATCGAGACCCAGTACTTC
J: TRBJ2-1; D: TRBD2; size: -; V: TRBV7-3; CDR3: CASSLTGTSGRAVNEQFF; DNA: TGTGCCAGCAGCTTAACTGGGACTAGCGGGAGGGCCGTTAATGAGCAGTTCTTC
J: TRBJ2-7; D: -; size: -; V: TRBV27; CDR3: CASSLSGRKDEQYF; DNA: TGTGCCAGCAGTTTATCAGGGAGGAAGGACGAGCAGTACTTC
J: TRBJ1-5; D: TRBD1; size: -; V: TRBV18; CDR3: CASSTGYGPNQPQHF; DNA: TGTGCCAGCTCGACAGGGTATGGTCCCAATCAGCCCCAGCATTTT
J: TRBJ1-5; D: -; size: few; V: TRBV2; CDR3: CASSGQQNQPQHF; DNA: TGTGCCAGCAGTGGACAGCAGAATCAGCCCCAGCATTTT
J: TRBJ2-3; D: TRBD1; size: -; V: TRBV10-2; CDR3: CASKDRDGTDTQYF; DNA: TGCGCCAGCAAGGACAGGGATGGGACAGATACGCAGTATTTT
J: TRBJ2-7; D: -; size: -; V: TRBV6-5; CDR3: CASSSAQGAYEQYF; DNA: TGTGCCAGCAGCTCTGCTCAGGGAGCCTACGAGCAGTACTTC
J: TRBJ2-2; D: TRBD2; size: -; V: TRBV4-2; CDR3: CASSKGRLAGGQNTGELFF; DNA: TGTGCCAGCTCTAAGGGGCGGCTAGCGGGAGGACAGAACACCGGGGAGCTGTTTTTT
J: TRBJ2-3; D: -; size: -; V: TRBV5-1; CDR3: CASSLYGGFTDTQYF; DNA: TGCGCCAGCAGCTTGTACGGGGGTTTCACAGATACGCAGTATTTT
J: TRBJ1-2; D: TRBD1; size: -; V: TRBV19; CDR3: CASCPSTGPGYTF; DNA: TGTGCCAGTTGCCCGTCGACAGGGCCTGGCTACACCTTC
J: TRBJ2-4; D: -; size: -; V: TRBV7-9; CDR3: CASSDELAKNIQYF; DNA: TGTGCCAGCAGCGATGAACTAGCCAAAAACATTCAGTACTTC
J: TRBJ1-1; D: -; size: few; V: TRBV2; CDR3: CASSGGAFF; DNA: TGTGCCAGCAGTGGTGGAGCTTTCTTT
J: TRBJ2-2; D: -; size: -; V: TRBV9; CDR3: CASSGENTGELFF; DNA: TGTGCCAGCAGCGGAGAGAACACCGGGGAGCTGTTTTTT
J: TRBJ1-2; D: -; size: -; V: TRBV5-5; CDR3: CASSLEVPSVGYTF; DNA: TGTGCCAGCAGCTTGGAAGTCCCGTCCGTTGGCTACACCTTC
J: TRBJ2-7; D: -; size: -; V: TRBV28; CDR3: CASSDTMDPYEQYF; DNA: TGTGCCAGCAGCGACACCATGGATCCCTACGAGCAGTACTTC
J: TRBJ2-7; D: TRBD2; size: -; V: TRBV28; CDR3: CASSPTSGKYEQYF; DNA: TGTGCCAGCAGTCCCACTAGCGGGAAGTACGAGCAGTACTTC
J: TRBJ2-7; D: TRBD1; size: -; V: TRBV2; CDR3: CASSGSGGGTYEQYF; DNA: TGTGCCAGCAGTGGATCAGGGGGCGGTACCTACGAGCAGTACTTC
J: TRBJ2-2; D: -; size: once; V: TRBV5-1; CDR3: CASSLEGRRSTGELFF; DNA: TGCGCCAGCAGCTTGGAAGGGCGGCGGAGCACCGGGGAGCTGTTTTTT
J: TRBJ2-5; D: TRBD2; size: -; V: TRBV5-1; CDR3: CASSLGSGEETQYF; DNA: TGCGCCAGCAGCTTGGGTAGCGGGGAAGAGACCCAGTACTTC
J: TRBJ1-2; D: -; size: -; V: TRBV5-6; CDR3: CASSLYSTDYYGYTF; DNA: TGTGCCAGCAGCTTATACTCGACAGACTACTATGGCTACACCTTC
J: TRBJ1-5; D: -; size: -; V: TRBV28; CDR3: CASSLYRTNSNQPQHF; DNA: TGTGCCAGCAGTTTATATCGGACAAATAGCAATCAGCCCCAGCATTTT
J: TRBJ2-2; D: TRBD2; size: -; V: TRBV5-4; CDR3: CASRMTSGRSTGELFF; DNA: TGTGCCAGCAGAATGACTAGCGGGAGGAGTACCGGGGAGCTGTTTTTT
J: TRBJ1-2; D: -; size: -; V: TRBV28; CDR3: CASSLGGRYGYTF; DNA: TGTGCCAGCAGTTTGGGGGGGCGGTATGGCTACACCTTC
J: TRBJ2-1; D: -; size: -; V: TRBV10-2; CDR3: CASSGGPYNEQFF; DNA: TGCGCCAGCAGCGGGGGGCCCTACAATGAGCAGTTCTTC
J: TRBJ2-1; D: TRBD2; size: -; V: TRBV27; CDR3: CASGTSGTRPPYNEQFF; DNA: TGTGCCTCGGGGACTAGCGGTACCCGACCCCCCTACAATGAGCAGTTCTTC
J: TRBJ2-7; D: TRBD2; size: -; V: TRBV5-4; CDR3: CASSPGGLAGGYEQYF; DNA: TGTGCCAGCAGCCCGGGAGGACTGGCGGGGGGCTACGAGCAGTACTTC
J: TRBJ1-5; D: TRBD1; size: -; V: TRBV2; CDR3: CASGGQSNQPQHF; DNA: TGTGCCAGCGGGGGACAGAGCAATCAGCCCCAGCATTTT
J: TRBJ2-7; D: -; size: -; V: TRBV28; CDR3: CASSKVRFEQYF; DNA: TGTGCCAGCAGCAAAGTAAGGTTCGAGCAGTACTTC
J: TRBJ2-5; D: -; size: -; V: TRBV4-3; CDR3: CASSQNLGGQETQYF; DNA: TGCGCCAGCAGCCAAAATTTGGGGGGACAAGAGACCCAGTACTTC